The clone carrying this T cell receptor beta chain was counted a single time. Its antigen is currently unknown. Once obtained from cultured CD4+ T cells, the DNA was sequenced using the Oncomine TCR Beta short-read assay. A single record per CDR3 protein comes from TCRdb applying MiXCR to the PCR reads. Here the sample spans under 20,000 distinct CDR3 sequences, around 52% being singletons. These data belong to a study of vaccination and CD4 T cells after COVID-19. Study as a whole: Overlapping spike peptides from SARS-CoV-2, HCoV-NL63, HCoV-OC43 and HCoV-229E served to stimulate the cells.

The treatment: approximately 11-day PBMC culture with coronavirus spike peptide pools or control peptides (ViraFEST assay). TCR sequencing followed the expansion of antigen-specific T cells with peptide pools in ViraFEST. Trimming cost V 3 bases and J 6 bases; bases outside gene matches: 14. The CDR3 runs to 16 residues. Germline loops: CDR1 DFQATT, CDR2 SNEGSKA (reference sequence). The specimen was CD4+ T cells from blood, cultured in vitro. The clonotype was recovered from a human donor who had recovered from COVID-19. The rearrangement links TRBV20-1 to TRBJ2-7; 10 positions agree with TRBD1. The CDR3 bases are TGCAGTGCTAGGGGACTGGACAGGGGGACGGGTTTCGAGCAGTACTTC. This translates into CSARGLDRGTGFEQYF.